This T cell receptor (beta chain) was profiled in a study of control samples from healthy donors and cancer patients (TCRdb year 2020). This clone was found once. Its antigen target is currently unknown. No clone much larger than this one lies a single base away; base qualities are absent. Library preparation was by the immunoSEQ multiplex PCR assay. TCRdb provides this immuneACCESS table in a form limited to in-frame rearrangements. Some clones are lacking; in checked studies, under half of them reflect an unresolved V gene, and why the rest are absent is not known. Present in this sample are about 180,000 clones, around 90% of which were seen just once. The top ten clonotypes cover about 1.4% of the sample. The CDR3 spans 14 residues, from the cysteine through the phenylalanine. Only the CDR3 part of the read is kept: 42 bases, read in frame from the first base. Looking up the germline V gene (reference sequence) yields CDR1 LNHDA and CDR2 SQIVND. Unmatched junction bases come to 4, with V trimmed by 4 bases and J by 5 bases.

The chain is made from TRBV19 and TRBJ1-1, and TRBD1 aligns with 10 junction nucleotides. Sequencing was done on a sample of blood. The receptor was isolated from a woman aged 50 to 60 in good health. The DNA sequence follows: TGTGCCAGTAGTACGACAGGGGGCCTTACTGAAGCTTTCTTT. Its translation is CASSTTGGLTEAFF.